A selection of T cell receptor beta chains follows, all from one sample in a study of quantifying T cell responses using KT2 cells. TCRdb re-derived calls from the UMI-ligation and nested PCR reads in MiXCR, one entry per CDR3 protein. The sample contains more than 55,000 distinct CDR3 sequences, 12% of which appear only once. Sequenced sample: PBMCs spiked with cells of the T cell clone KT2. The receptors come from a human donor. Both conserved end residues are part of each CDR3. The D gene is left open where the match is weak. Rows may omit the clone size; those that give it use once, few, many or a size class.

>few|TRBV11-2|TRBD2|TRBJ2-3
TGTGCCAGCAGCTTAGAACTAGCGACAGATACGCAGTATTTT
CASSLELATDTQYF
>few|TRBV5-6|-|TRBJ1-1
TGTGCCAGCAGGGTCTTTGGGTCCACTGAAGCTTTCTTT
CASRVFGSTEAFF
>many|TRBV20-1|-|TRBJ1-5
TGCAGTGCTAGCACAGGGTCCAGAAGCAATCAGCCCCAGCATTTT
CSASTGSRSNQPQHF
>-|TRBV3-1|-|TRBJ2-1
TGTGCCAGCAGCCTGCTCCGCGCAAATGAGCAGTTCTTC
CASSLLRANEQFF
>-|TRBV6-5|TRBD1|TRBJ1-1
TGTGCCAGCAGTTACTCGGACAGGGATGTTGTAGACACTGAAGCTTTCTTT
CASSYSDRDVVDTEAFF
>few|TRBV11-1|-|TRBJ2-1
TGTGCCAGCAGCTTAGGCGGGGACTCCTACAATGAGCAGTTCTTC
CASSLGGDSYNEQFF
>few|TRBV6-6|-|TRBJ2-7
TGTGCCAGCAGCCCTGCTTGGGGGGAGCAGTACTTC
CASSPAWGEQYF
>-|TRBV5-6|-|TRBJ1-4
TGTGCCAGCAGCTTGGCCGAAGGGGACAAGGATGAAAAACTGTTTTTT
CASSLAEGDKDEKLFF
>-|TRBV27|-|TRBJ1-6
TGTGCCAGCAGTTTTCGGGGGGGGAATTCACCCCTCCACTTT
CASSFRGGNSPLHF
>many|TRBV6-1|TRBD2|TRBJ2-7
TGTGCCAGCAGAAGGGCCAGCGGGACCTCCTACGAGCAGTACTTC
CASRRASGTSYEQYF
>many|TRBV7-2|TRBD2|TRBJ2-3
TGTGCCAGCAGGCCGGGGGGAAGCACAGATACGCAGTATTTT
CASRPGGSTDTQYF
>few|TRBV7-2|-|TRBJ2-6
TGTGCCAGCAGCCCGGACGCCAGCTCTGGGGCCAACGTCCTGACTTTC
CASSPDASSGANVLTF
>many|TRBV7-9|-|TRBJ2-5
TGTGCCAGCAGCAGCCACAGTGGGCAAGAGACCCAGTACTTC
CASSSHSGQETQYF
>few|TRBV20-1|-|TRBJ1-6
TGCAGTGCTCAAACGGCACGACTTAATTCACCCCTCCACTTT
CSAQTARLNSPLHF
>few|TRBV10-3|-|TRBJ2-7
TGTGCCATCAGTGAGTCAGGGGGATTTGGCTACGAGCAGTACTTC
CAISESGGFGYEQYF
>many|TRBV12-3/TRBV12-4|TRBD1|TRBJ2-7
TGTGCCAGCAGAACGACAGGGGGCTACGAGCAGTACTTC
CASRTTGGYEQYF
>few|TRBV12-3/TRBV12-4|TRBD1|TRBJ2-2
TGTGCCAGCATCTTACAGGGGGCCACCGGGGAGCTGTTTTTT
CASILQGATGELFF
>many|TRBV12-3/TRBV12-4|-|TRBJ1-1
TGTGCCAGCAGAGCGGCGGGTGGGGCTTTCTTT
CASRAAGGAFF
>-|TRBV7-9|-|TRBJ2-7
TGTGCCAGCAGCTTAGCGCTTGGGGGAGCAAAGTACGAGCAGTACTTC
CASSLALGGAKYEQYF
>few|TRBV20-1|TRBD1|TRBJ2-1
TGCAGTACCACTGGGGACAGGGCGTTCTACAATGAGCAGTTCTTC
CSTTGDRAFYNEQFF
>-|TRBV4-2|TRBD2|TRBJ2-1
TGTGCCAGCAGCCACCCTCCCGTGAGCGGGGGGGGAAGTGAGCAGTTCTTC
CASSHPPVSGGGSEQFF
>-|TRBV20-1|-|TRBJ1-3
TGCAGTGCTTCGGACGGTAACTCTGGAAACACCATATATTTT
CSASDGNSGNTIYF
>few|TRBV11-2|TRBD1|TRBJ2-1
TGTGCCAGCAGCTTAGGTAGTGACAGGGTGGAGTTCTTC
CASSLGSDRVEFF
>few|TRBV2|TRBD2|TRBJ2-5
TGTGCCAGCAAACGTAGCGGGAGGGCCGGAGAGACCCAGTACTTC
CASKRSGRAGETQYF
>-|TRBV5-1|TRBD2|TRBJ2-3
TGCGCCAGCAGCTACCCTGGACTAGCGGACTTGGTGGATACGCAGTATTTT
CASSYPGLADLVDTQYF
>-|TRBV12-3/TRBV12-4|TRBD1|TRBJ2-2
TGTGCCAGCAGTTTAGACGTCAGGGGGCTGGTCACCGGGGAGCTGTTTTTT
CASSLDVRGLVTGELFF
>few|TRBV7-2|-|TRBJ2-1
TGTGCCAGCAGCTTAGCGTTCCGGATGTCCGAGCAGTTCTTC
CASSLAFRMSEQFF
>-|TRBV7-9|-|TRBJ2-2
TGTGCCAGCACACAGGGTGCGAACACCGGGGAGCTGTTTTTT
CASTQGANTGELFF
>few|TRBV29-1|-|TRBJ2-1
TGCAGCGTTGTGGGCTACGAGAGCAATGAGCAGTTCTTC
CSVVGYESNEQFF
>few|TRBV12-5|-|TRBJ2-3
TGTGCTAGTGGTTACCGGGACTTCCAAAGCACAGATACGCAGTATTTT
CASGYRDFQSTDTQYF
>many|TRBV18|-|TRBJ2-5
TGTGCCAGCTCACCGCGTGGTCACCAAGAGACCCAGTACTTC
CASSPRGHQETQYF
>few|TRBV4-1|TRBD2|TRBJ2-7
TGCGCCAGCAGCCAAGATGGGACTAGCGGGAGGTCCTACGAGCAGTACTTC
CASSQDGTSGRSYEQYF
>few|TRBV19|-|TRBJ1-5
TGTGCCAGTAGTCTCCGGGACGGGCACAATCAGCCCCAGCATTTT
CASSLRDGHNQPQHF
>few|TRBV21-1|-|TRBJ2-1
TGTGCCAGCAGCAAAAGAAGGAGGCTAGCGGGAGATCCATACAATGAGCAGTTCTTC
CASSKRRRLAGDPYNEQFF
>few|TRBV30|-|TRBJ2-7
TGTGCCTGGAGTGCTGGGGGGTCCGAGCAGTACTTC
CAWSAGGSEQYF
>few|TRBV6-5|-|TRBJ2-7
TGTGCCAGCAGTATCCGGCGGCCCCCAGACGAGCAGTACTTC
CASSIRRPPDEQYF